A single T cell receptor beta chain is shown here with its context. Its antigen is undetermined. The data belong to a study of OX40 agonist ivuxolimab in advanced cancers. Whole-study results and caveats: CD4+ and CD8+ blood T cells expanded clonally by week 6 at 0.1 to 3.0 mg/kg.

This CDR3 is built from 13 residues. Germline V gene lookup returns CDR1 MDHEN and CDR2 SYDVKM. V was pared by 6 bases and J by 6 bases, with 14 bases between. The table came from immunoSEQ multiplex PCR; TCRdb's copy has only in-frame clones and leaves some out. This sample has about 98,000 clones, with around 88% found just once. This receptor was identified in an adult with an advanced solid tumor such as melanoma, head and neck, liver or kidney cancer. The material sequenced was CD4+ or CD8+ T cells sorted from blood, taken in a trial of the OX40 agonist ivuxolimab. The J gene is TRBJ1-2, the V gene TRBV28, with no clear D. The CDR3 DNA follows: TGTGCCAGCAGGGACCGGCTCCCTGATGGCTACACCTTC. It yields the protein CASRDRLPDGYTF.